This paragraph covers one T cell receptor beta chain sequence. Its antigen is still unknown. V lost 0 bases, J lost 5 bases, and 6 bases stayed unmatched. CDR3 length: 16 amino acids. Germline V CDR1 and CDR2: SGHTA, FQGNSA. Here immunoSEQ multiplex PCR was the method, and the copy in TCRdb shows in-frame clones only, minus some. The repertoire has 440,000 or so clones, about 90% of them found once; the top ten carry around 1.8%. The sample originates from a study of Ad26.COV2.S vaccination and SARS-CoV-2 variants. Study-wide context: Ad26.COV2.S was injected intramuscularly once or twice, 56 days apart. General observations from the study: Vaccine and placebo groups showed comparable non-spike TCR breadth.

Sample treatment: 15 to 20 received Ad26.COV2.S at low or high dose, single or two shots; 5 received placebo; per-sample allocation not given. Sampling took place 63 days after the first vaccine or placebo injection. The receptor was isolated from a person between 18 and 60 years old who received the Ad26.COV2.S COVID-19 vaccine or a placebo. The sequenced sample was peripheral blood, obtained in a trial of Ad26.COV2.S vaccine versus placebo. This sequence joins TRBV7-2 and TRBJ2-5; 10 nucleotides agree with TRBD2. CDR3 DNA sequence: TGTGCCAGCAGCTTAGCGTCTAGCGGGGGCCAGGAGACCCAGTACTTC. Its translation: CASSLASSGGQETQYF.